This TCR beta chain appears in the sequencing data of a study of prognosis after radiotherapy for stage I lung cancer. Study-level information: Squamous cell carcinoma affected six to eight patients, adenocarcinoma some eleven. Study-wide results and caveats: Patients who had metastases reportedly showed TRBV and TRBJ gene usage that varied from that of patients who did not.

V was cut by 1 base and J by 4 bases, with 13 bases left in between. The CDR3 runs to 16 residues. Germline V gene sequence: CDR1 SGHTA, CDR2 FQGNSA. About this clonotype itself: Its antigen is still unknown.

By two-round multiplex PCR, the TCR beta CDR3 was amplified from genomic DNA. First-round PCR employed TRBV- and TRBJ-specific primers for each gene. One entry per CDR3 protein results from TCRdb running MiXCR on the multiplex PCR reads. The sample comprises approximately 26,000 distinct CDR3 sequences, more than 35% of which are singletons, and 20% to 25% rests with the top ten. Sample collection consisted of 5.5 to 6 milliliters of peripheral blood drawn at each of two time points. The chain couples TRBV7-2 to TRBJ2-2; D gene ambiguous. The sequence was collected from a donor over 45 with non-small cell lung cancer. The sequences come from PBMCs, collected before or after stereotactic body radiation therapy (not recorded which). The CDR3 region has the DNA TGTGCCAGCAGCTTAGTTGTTTTGTCCGGCACCGGGGAGCTGTTTTTT. Amino acid sequence: CASSLVVLSGTGELFF.